A selection of T cell receptor beta chains follows, all from one sample in a study of T cell changes during pregnancy in multiple sclerosis. Clones were read by immunoSEQ multiplex PCR, and TCRdb kept only the in-frame ones, dropping some. The table lists about 40,000 clones, roughly 93% of them singletons, with about 0.32% in the top ten. The specimen comprised CD4+ T cells from peripheral blood mononuclear cells, sampled after pregnancy. These receptors were obtained from a female donor with multiple sclerosis, enrolled in a pregnancy study. CDR3s include the opening cysteine and the closing phenylalanine or tryptophan. A D gene is named only where the DNA matches it firmly. A clone size is listed for some rows: how often the clone was seen (once, few, many), or a class if it is expanded.

j_call | v_call | clone_size | d_call | cdr3_nt | cdr3_aa
TRBJ2-1 | TRBV2 | - | - | TGTGCCAGGACAGCTTCTCTGGCCTACAATGAGCAGTTCTTC | CARTASLAYNEQFF
TRBJ2-5 | TRBV5-1 | - | TRBD1 | TGCGCCAGCAGCTCCTCCGGGACAGCGGAAGAGACCCAGTACTTC | CASSSSGTAEETQYF
TRBJ2-1 | TRBV7-2 | - | TRBD2 | TGTGCCAGCAGCATCCTGCGGGGGAGGGATGAGCAGTTCTTC | CASSILRGRDEQFF
TRBJ2-7 | TRBV27 | - | TRBD1 | TGTGCCAGCAGTACGACAGGGTATTACGAGCAGTACTTC | CASSTTGYYEQYF
TRBJ1-2 | TRBV9 | - | TRBD1 | TGTGCCAGCAGCGTAGAGCAGGGGGCTAACTATGGCTACACCTTC | CASSVEQGANYGYTF
TRBJ1-2 | TRBV30 | - | TRBD1 | TGTGCCTGGAGAACAGGGGGCTGGGACTATGGCTACACCTTC | CAWRTGGWDYGYTF
TRBJ2-7 | TRBV6-1 | - | - | TGTGCCAGCACCCTCTCCGGGATGAAGTACGAGCAGTACTTC | CASTLSGMKYEQYF
TRBJ1-1 | TRBV6-5 | once | TRBD1 | TGTGCCAGCAGTTATGGGACAGGGCGGAACACTGAAGCTTTCTTT | CASSYGTGRNTEAFF
TRBJ1-2 | TRBV27 | - | - | TGTGCCAGCAGTTTATCGGGCACCTCTAACTATGGCTACACCTTC | CASSLSGTSNYGYTF
TRBJ1-5 | TRBV4-1 | - | - | TGCGCCAGCAGCATGGGGGCGGCCATCGGCAATCAGCCCCAGCATTTT | CASSMGAAIGNQPQHF
TRBJ2-1 | TRBV20-1 | - | - | TGCAGTGCTCGACTGGTCAATGAGCAGTTCTTC | CSARLVNEQFF
TRBJ2-5 | TRBV9 | - | - | TGTGCCAGCAGCGTAGCCCAGGGTGAAGAGACCCAGTACTTC | CASSVAQGEETQYF
TRBJ2-3 | TRBV7-2 | - | TRBD2 | TGTGCCAGCAGCTCAGACGGGGGGACGCAGTATTTT | CASSSDGGTQYF
TRBJ1-2 | TRBV6-1 | - | TRBD1 | TGTGCCAGCAGTCTGACAGGGGGCTCTGGCTACACCTTC | CASSLTGGSGYTF
TRBJ1-2 | TRBV5-1 | - | - | TGCGCCAGCAGCTCCGGGGATTTTGGGGGCTACACCTTC | CASSSGDFGGYTF
TRBJ2-7 | TRBV5-1 | - | - | TGCGCCAGCAGCTGGGGGGCAGGGGGTTCATCCTACGAGCAGTACTTC | CASSWGAGGSSYEQYF
TRBJ2-7 | TRBV19 | - | TRBD1 | TGTGCCAGTAGTACAAGACAGGGGGCGGAGTACTTC | CASSTRQGAEYF
TRBJ2-6 | TRBV2 | - | - | TGTGCCAGCAGAGGAGGGTTCGGTGGGACTGGGGCCAACGTCCTGACTTTC | CASRGGFGGTGANVLTF
TRBJ2-3 | TRBV6-1 | - | TRBD2 | TGTGCCAGCAGTGAATGGCGGGGGGTGGCAGATACGCAGTATTTT | CASSEWRGVADTQYF
TRBJ2-1 | TRBV19 | - | TRBD2 | TGTGCCAGTAGTGGTAGCGGGGGGGCGGTCTCTAGGCTGTTCTTC | CASSGSGGAVSRLFF
TRBJ2-2 | TRBV2 | - | TRBD2 | TGTGCCAGCAGGCACGATCGCGGGGGGGACTCCACCGGGGAGCTGTTTTTT | CASRHDRGGDSTGELFF
TRBJ1-5 | TRBV5-8 | - | - | TGTGCCAGCAGCTTTGGGCCCGGCAATCAGCCCCAGCATTTT | CASSFGPGNQPQHF
TRBJ2-1 | TRBV7-3 | - | TRBD1 | TGTGCCAGCAGCTTGATTGGGGGGACAGGGTCAAATGAGCAGTTCTTC | CASSLIGGTGSNEQFF
TRBJ2-1 | TRBV19 | once | TRBD2 | TGTGCCAGTAGTCAACTAGCGGGGGCCTACAATGAGCAGTTCTTC | CASSQLAGAYNEQFF
TRBJ1-1 | TRBV19 | - | - | TGTGCCAGTAGTCCGGAACAGGGAAAGTCAAAAGCTTTCTTT | CASSPEQGKSKAFF
TRBJ2-1 | TRBV7-2 | once | - | TGTGCCAGCAGCTCGATCCCGGGCAATGAGCAGTTCTTC | CASSSIPGNEQFF
TRBJ2-4 | TRBV5-1 | - | - | TGCGCAGGGCGACAGACCAAAAACATTCAGTACTTC | CAGRQTKNIQYF
TRBJ1-4 | TRBV15 | - | - | TGTGCCACCAGCCCCAGACCGGGGACTAATGAAAAACTGTTTTTT | CATSPRPGTNEKLFF
TRBJ1-4 | TRBV4-2 | - | - | TGTGCCAGCAGCCAAGTGGGGCCGAGTAATGAAAAACTGTTTTTT | CASSQVGPSNEKLFF
TRBJ2-7 | TRBV27 | - | TRBD1 | TGTGCCAGCAGTTCCCGGACAGGCATAACACTCTACGAGCAGTACTTC | CASSSRTGITLYEQYF
TRBJ1-1 | TRBV4-1 | once | - | TGCGCCAGCAGCCAGACGGCCGGGACACTGAACACTGAAGCTTTCTTT | CASSQTAGTLNTEAFF
TRBJ2-5 | TRBV7-2 | - | - | TGTGCCAGCAGCTTAGCGCTAAGTAATCCCGGGTACTTC | CASSLALSNPGYF
TRBJ1-1 | TRBV6-1 | - | - | TGTGCCAGCAGTTTCGGCGGGACGAACACTGAAGCTTTCTTT | CASSFGGTNTEAFF
TRBJ2-1 | TRBV2 | - | TRBD2 | TGTGCCAGCAGTGATTGGCGGGGGGCCGACTACAATGAGCAGTTCTTC | CASSDWRGADYNEQFF
TRBJ2-5 | TRBV5-1 | - | - | TGCGCCAGCAGCTTGGGGATTGGAAGCGCGGGAGAGACCCAGTACTTC | CASSLGIGSAGETQYF
TRBJ2-1 | TRBV25-1 | - | TRBD1 | TGTGCCAGCAGTGAATGGACAGGCGACATCGAGCAGTTCTTC | CASSEWTGDIEQFF
TRBJ2-3 | TRBV10-3 | - | TRBD2 | TGTGCCATCAGTGCATCCGGGACTAGCGGCGATACGCAGTATTTT | CAISASGTSGDTQYF
TRBJ1-3 | TRBV13 | - | - | TGTGCCAGCAGCTTAGCAGGGTCTGGAAACACCATATATTTT | CASSLAGSGNTIYF
TRBJ1-5 | TRBV10-3 | - | - | TGTGCCATCAGTGAGCTTTCGGTGAAAATTAGCAATCAGCCCCAGCATTTT | CAISELSVKISNQPQHF
TRBJ1-4 | TRBV30 | - | - | TGTGCCTGGAGTATCCGGTTGAATGAAAAACTGTTTTTT | CAWSIRLNEKLFF
TRBJ2-5 | TRBV6-1 | - | - | TGTGCCAGCAGTGAAGCGCGCAGGGCGGAGACCCAGTACTTC | CASSEARRAETQYF
TRBJ1-5 | TRBV5-1 | - | TRBD1 | TGCGCCAGCATCTACAGGGGAAAGGGCAATCAGCCCCAGCATTTT | CASIYRGKGNQPQHF
TRBJ1-5 | TRBV19 | - | - | TGTGCCAGTAGTATTGAACAGGGCAATCAGCCCCAGCATTTT | CASSIEQGNQPQHF
TRBJ2-3 | TRBV11-3 | once | TRBD1 | TGTGCCAGCAGCGAAACAGGGGGCTTCGGCACAGATACGCAGTATTTT | CASSETGGFGTDTQYF
TRBJ1-4 | TRBV15 | - | - | TGTGCCACCAGCGGCGGCAGGGGCACTGAAAAACTGTTTTTT | CATSGGRGTEKLFF
TRBJ2-3 | TRBV15 | - | TRBD1 | TGTGCCACCAGCAGACGACAGGGGCCAGATACGCAGTATTTT | CATSRRQGPDTQYF
TRBJ2-3 | TRBV6-5 | - | - | TGTGCCAGCACCATGACAGCCAGCACAGATACGCAGTATTTT | CASTMTASTDTQYF
TRBJ2-7 | TRBV7-2 | - | - | TGTGCCAGCAGCTCGAGTGTGGGCCTCTACTACGAGCAGTACTTC | CASSSSVGLYYEQYF
TRBJ2-1 | TRBV27 | - | TRBD2 | TGTGCCAGCAGATCTAGCGGGGACTACAATGAGCAGTTCTTC | CASRSSGDYNEQFF
TRBJ1-1 | TRBV6-1 | - | TRBD1 | TGTGCCAGCCCGGGACAGCCGAACACTGAAGCTTTCTTT | CASPGQPNTEAFF
TRBJ2-3 | TRBV6-4 | - | - | TGTGCCAGCAGTGACTCCCCCGGGGGGCCCTCGGATACGCAGTATTTT | CASSDSPGGPSDTQYF
TRBJ2-2 | TRBV6-1 | - | - | TGTGCCAGCAGTGAAGACAGGGTTCGCACCGGGGAGCTGTTTTTT | CASSEDRVRTGELFF